Presented here are 6 T cell receptor beta chains from one specimen sequenced in a study of blood T cell repertoires in COVID-19. The assay was immunoSEQ multiplex PCR, and TCRdb's table has in-frame clones only and misses some. The sample consists of hundreds of thousands of clones, roughly 90% of them appearing once. Sequencing was performed on PBMCs or T cells enriched from blood (not recorded which). The origin of the receptors is a woman aged 25 to 39 who had recovered from COVID-19.

This clone was counted once. The DNA for the CDR3 is TGTGCCAGCACCCTGCGGGGGGCCCACGAGCAGTACTTC. Protein: CASTLRGAHEQYF. The chain carries TRBV27 and TRBJ2-7; 8 nucleotides align to TRBD2. With 7 bases clipped from V and 5 bases from J, the junction kept 7 bases outside the gene matches. This CDR3 has 13 residues. Germline loops: CDR1 MNHEY, CDR2 SMNVEV (reference sequence).

The CDR3 loop is CASTGRRGGEQYF. CDR3 DNA sequence: TGTGCCAGCACCGGCAGGCGGGGCGGCGAGCAGTACTTC. The chain links TRBV6-5 to TRBJ2-7, with D possibly TRBD2 on 6 matching bases. V lost 7 bases and J lost 6, with 16 bases in between. The CDR3 loop spans 13 amino acids. CDR1 is MNHEY, CDR2 SVGAGI, per germline.

This clone turned up a few times. The chain is built from TRBV18 and TRBJ2-7, with 8 bases lining up with TRBD2. CDR1 and CDR2 from the germline V gene are KGHSH and LQKENI. J lost 0 bases, V lost 6 bases, and 7 bases had no gene match. This CDR3 spans 15 amino acids. CDR3 amino acids: CASSLVAGSSYEQYF. The DNA for the CDR3 is TGTGCCAGCTCCCTCGTAGCGGGGAGCTCCTACGAGCAGTACTTC. The variable domain in full, completed from reference TRBV18 and TRBJ2-7, reads NAGVMQNPRHLVRRRGQEARLRCSPMKGHSHVYWYRQLPEEGLKFMVYLQKENIIDESGMPKERFSAEFPKEGPSILRIQQVVRGDSAAYFCASSLVAGSSYEQYFGPGTRLTVT.

The chain is built from TRBV5-5 and TRBJ1-1; 7 bases align to TRBD1. V lost 0 bases to trimming and J lost 6 bases; unmatched junction nucleotides: 2. The CDR3 sequence is 13 residues long. Germline values: CDR1 SGHKS, CDR2 YYEKEE (reference sequence). CDR3 nucleotide sequence: TGTGCCAGCAGCTTGGTACAGGGGTCTGAAGCTTTCTTT. Its protein is CASSLVQGSEAFF.

The rearrangement links TRBV24-1 to TRBJ2-7; TRBD1 agrees at 9 bases. From germline, CDR1 is KGHDR and CDR2 SFDVKD. V was clipped by 4 bases and J by 5 bases; unmatched bases: 2. The CDR3 runs 13 residues. CDR3 sequence reads: CATSEDRGDEQYF. As DNA, the CDR3 is TGTGCCACCAGTGAGGACAGGGGCGACGAGCAGTACTTC.

The rearrangement links TRBV29-1 to TRBJ2-7; 8 bases are shared with TRBD1. V lost 4 bases, J lost 6 bases, and 11 bases stayed unmatched. This CDR3 region has 14 residues. The germline CDR1 and CDR2 sequences are SQVTM and ANQGSEA. Here the CDR3 reads CSVGITRGHGEQYF. CDR3 nucleotides: TGCAGCGTTGGAATAACCAGGGGGCACGGCGAGCAGTACTTC.